This T cell receptor (beta chain) was recovered during a study of T cell changes during pregnancy in multiple sclerosis. CDR3 length: 16 residues. Germline assignment: CDR1 SGHNT and CDR2 YENEEA. V shed 9 bases and J 4 bases; nucleotides not matched to a gene: 9. The data were produced by immunoSEQ multiplex PCR, yet TCRdb's version contains in-frame clones alone and is incomplete. This table has around 69,000 clones, approximately 90% appearing once. This specimen was peripheral blood, taken in the first trimester of pregnancy. This receptor was identified in a female donor with multiple sclerosis, enrolled in a pregnancy study. The chain employs TRBV11-3 and TRBJ2-1, with 13 positions matching TRBD2. CDR3 loop: CASRAGLAGPYNEQFF. In nucleotides, the CDR3 is TGTGCCAGTAGGGCGGGACTAGCGGGACCATACAATGAGCAGTTCTTC.